Included here is one T cell receptor (beta chain) sequence, with context. The antigen is unknown. This sample stems from a study of shared clonotypes between healthy human individuals. Study observations and caveats: Donor clonotype sharing was expected to depend on sequencing depth.

The protocol was immunoSEQ multiplex PCR, while the TCRdb copy is restricted to in-frame clones and leaves out a portion. The sample has about half a million clones, 65% to 85% seen once. The sequence derives from a middle-aged woman in good health. Some clones in this sample may be carry-over from other donors' samples. Sequencing was performed on PBMCs.

CDR3 sequence: CASSYSAGQQHEQYF. The CDR3, as DNA: TGTGCCAGCAGTTACAGCGCGGGACAGCAACACGAGCAGTACTTC. The V and J genes are TRBV6-5 and TRBJ2-7, with a tentative D call TRBD1 (7 bases). Germline CDR1 is MNHEY and CDR2 is SVGAGI. Trimming took 2 bases from V and 5 from J, leaving 16 bases between them. The CDR3 is 15 residues long.